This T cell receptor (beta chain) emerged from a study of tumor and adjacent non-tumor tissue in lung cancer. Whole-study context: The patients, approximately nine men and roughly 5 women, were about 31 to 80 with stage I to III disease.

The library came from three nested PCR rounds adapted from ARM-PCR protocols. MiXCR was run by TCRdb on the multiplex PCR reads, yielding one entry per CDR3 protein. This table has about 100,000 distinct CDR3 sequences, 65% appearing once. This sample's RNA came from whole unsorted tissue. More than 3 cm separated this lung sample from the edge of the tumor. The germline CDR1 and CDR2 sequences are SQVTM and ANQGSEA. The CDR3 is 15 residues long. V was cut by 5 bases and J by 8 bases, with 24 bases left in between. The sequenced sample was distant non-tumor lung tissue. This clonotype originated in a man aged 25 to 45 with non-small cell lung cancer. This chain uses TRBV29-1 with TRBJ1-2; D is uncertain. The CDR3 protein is CSVSVAVAILGGYTF. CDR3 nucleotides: TGCAGCGTTAGTGTGGCAGTGGCGATCCTGGGAGGCTACACCTTC. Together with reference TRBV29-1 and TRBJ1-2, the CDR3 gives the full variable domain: SAVISQKPSRDICQRGTSLTIQCQVDSQVTMMFWYRQQPGQSLTLIATANQGSEATYESGFVIDKFPISRPNLTFSTLTVSNMSPEDSSIYLCSVSVAVAILGGYTFGSGTRLTVV.